This T cell receptor beta chain was identified in a study of T cell responses to AZD1222 COVID-19 vaccine. Study as a whole: Pooled together were second doses at about 4 or about 12 weeks.

Study outcomes and limitations: Repertoires were obtained only post-peak T cell response. Targets within unmutated variant regions were reportedly found for nearly half of spike-specific TCRs.

Profiled with immunoSEQ multiplex PCR; TCRdb holds only in-frame clones, not every one. Of 100,000 to 150,000 clones listed, 93% are singletons. As for this clone: Its antigen is not identified.

V lost 4 bases and J 0 bases, leaving 10 bases between the germline ends. Germline V gene sequence: CDR1 LGHDT, CDR2 YNNKEL (reference sequence). There are 14 residues in the CDR3. The V gene is TRBV3-1 (or the pseudogene TRBV3-2), the J gene TRBJ2-7; possible D gene TRBD2, 6 bases. The receptor's source is an adult in good health. The specimen was peripheral blood, collected on day 0 of AZD1222 vaccination. CDR3 DNA sequence: TGTGCCAGCAGCCCGGGACTGAGCTCCTACGAGCAGTACTTC. Translation: CASSPGLSSYEQYF.